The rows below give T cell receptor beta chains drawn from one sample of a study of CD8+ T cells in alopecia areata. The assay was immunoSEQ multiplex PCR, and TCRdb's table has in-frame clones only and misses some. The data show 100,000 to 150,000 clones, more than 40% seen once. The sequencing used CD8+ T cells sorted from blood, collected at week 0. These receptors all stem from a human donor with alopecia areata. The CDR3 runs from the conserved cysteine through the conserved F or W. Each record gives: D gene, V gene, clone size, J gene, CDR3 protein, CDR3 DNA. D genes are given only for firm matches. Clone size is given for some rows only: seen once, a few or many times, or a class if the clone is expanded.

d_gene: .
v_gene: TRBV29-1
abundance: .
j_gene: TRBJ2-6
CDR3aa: CSVHLSGANVLTF
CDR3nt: TGCAGCGTCCACCTCTCTGGGGCCAACGTCCTGACTTTC

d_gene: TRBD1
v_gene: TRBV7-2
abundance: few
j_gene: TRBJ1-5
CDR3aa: CASSRTGEPQPQHF
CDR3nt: TGTGCCAGCAGCCGAACAGGGGAACCTCAGCCCCAGCATTTT

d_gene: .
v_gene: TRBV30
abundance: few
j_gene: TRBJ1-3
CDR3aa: CAGSLNTIYF
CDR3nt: TGTGCTGGGAGTTTAAACACCATATATTTT

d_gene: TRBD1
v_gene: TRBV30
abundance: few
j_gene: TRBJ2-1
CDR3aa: CAWSVGTGVDEQFF
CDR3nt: TGTGCCTGGAGTGTAGGGACAGGGGTCGATGAGCAGTTCTTC

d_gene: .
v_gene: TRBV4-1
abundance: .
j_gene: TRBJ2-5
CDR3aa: CASSQVAQPGAQYF
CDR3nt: TGCGCCAGCAGCCAAGTAGCTCAGCCCGGGGCCCAGTACTTC

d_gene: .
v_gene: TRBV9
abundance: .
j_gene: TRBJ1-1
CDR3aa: CGRGGATEAFF
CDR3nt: TGTGGTAGGGGTGGGGCCACTGAAGCTTTCTTT

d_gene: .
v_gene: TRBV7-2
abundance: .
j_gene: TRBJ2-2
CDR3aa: CASSLEQQTGELFF
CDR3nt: TGTGCCAGCAGCTTAGAACAGCAAACCGGGGAGCTGTTTTTT

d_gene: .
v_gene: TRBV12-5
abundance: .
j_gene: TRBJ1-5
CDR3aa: CASGSTSNQPQHF
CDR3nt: TGTGCTAGTGGTTCTACTAGCAATCAGCCCCAGCATTTT

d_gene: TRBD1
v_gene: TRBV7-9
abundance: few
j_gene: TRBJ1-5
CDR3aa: CASSLAAGGPQHF
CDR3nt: TGTGCCAGCAGCTTAGCAGCAGGGGGGCCCCAGCATTTT

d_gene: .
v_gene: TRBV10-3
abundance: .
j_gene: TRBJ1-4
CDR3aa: CAISPRGEEKLFF
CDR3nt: TGTGCCATCAGTCCCCGAGGGGAGGAAAAACTGTTTTTT

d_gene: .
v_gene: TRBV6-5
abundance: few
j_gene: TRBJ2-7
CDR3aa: CASSENEFNEQYF
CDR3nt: TGTGCCAGCAGTGAAAATGAGTTCAACGAGCAGTACTTC

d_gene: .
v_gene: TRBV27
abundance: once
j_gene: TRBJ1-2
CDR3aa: CASSAHLGGYTF
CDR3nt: TGTGCCAGCAGTGCCCATTTAGGGGGCTACACCTTC

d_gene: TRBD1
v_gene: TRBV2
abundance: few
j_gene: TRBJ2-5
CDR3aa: CASRGPRTGVETQYF
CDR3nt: TGTGCCAGCAGGGGACCGAGGACAGGGGTGGAGACCCAGTACTTC

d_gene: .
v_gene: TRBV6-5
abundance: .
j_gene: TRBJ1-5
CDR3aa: CATGQTSSNQPQHF
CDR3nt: TGTGCCACCGGACAGACCTCCAGCAATCAGCCCCAGCATTTT

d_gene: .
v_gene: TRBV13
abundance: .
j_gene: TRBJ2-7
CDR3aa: CASSYRTGASGYEQYF
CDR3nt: TGTGCCAGCAGCTATCGTACGGGGGCGAGCGGCTACGAGCAGTACTTC

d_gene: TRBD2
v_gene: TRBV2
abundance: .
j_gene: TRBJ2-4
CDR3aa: CASEAGGPRNIQYF
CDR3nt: TGTGCCAGCGAGGCGGGGGGGCCGAGAAACATTCAGTACTTC

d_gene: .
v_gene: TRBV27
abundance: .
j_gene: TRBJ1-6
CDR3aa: CASSPRSGGDSPLHF
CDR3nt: TGTGCCAGCAGTCCGAGATCGGGGGGTGATTCACCCCTCCACTTT

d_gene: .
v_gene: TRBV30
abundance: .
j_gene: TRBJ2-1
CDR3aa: CAWRNSWEDNEQFF
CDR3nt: TGTGCCTGGAGGAATTCTTGGGAGGACAATGAGCAGTTCTTC

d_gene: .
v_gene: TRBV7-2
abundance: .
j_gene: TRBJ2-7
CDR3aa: CASSFPEYEQYF
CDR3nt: TGTGCCAGCAGCTTCCCAGAATACGAGCAGTACTTC

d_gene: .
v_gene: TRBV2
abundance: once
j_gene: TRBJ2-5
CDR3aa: CASMGPQETQYF
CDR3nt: TGTGCCAGCATGGGGCCCCAAGAGACCCAGTACTTC

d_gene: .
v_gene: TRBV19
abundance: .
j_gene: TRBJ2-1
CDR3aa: CASSIRDSSYNEQFF
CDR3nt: TGTGCCAGTAGTATACGGGACTCCTCCTACAATGAGCAGTTCTTC

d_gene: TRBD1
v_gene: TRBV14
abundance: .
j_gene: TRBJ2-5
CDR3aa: CASSQEDRGRETQYF
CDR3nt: TGTGCCAGCAGCCAAGAAGACAGGGGGCGGGAGACCCAGTACTTC

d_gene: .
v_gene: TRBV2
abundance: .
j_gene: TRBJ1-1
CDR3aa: CASGLGGNTEAFF
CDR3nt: TGTGCCAGCGGCCTAGGGGGTAACACTGAAGCTTTCTTT

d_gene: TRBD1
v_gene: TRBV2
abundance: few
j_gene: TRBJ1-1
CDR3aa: CASTRGEAFF
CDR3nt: TGTGCCAGCACCAGGGGGGAAGCTTTCTTT

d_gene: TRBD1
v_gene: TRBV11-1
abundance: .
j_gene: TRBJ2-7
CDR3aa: CASSPPGQSSYEQYF
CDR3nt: TGTGCCAGCAGCCCGCCGGGACAGAGTTCCTACGAGCAGTACTTC

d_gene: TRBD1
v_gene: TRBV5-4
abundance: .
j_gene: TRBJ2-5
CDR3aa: CASNLDRGSETQYF
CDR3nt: TGTGCCAGCAACTTGGACAGGGGCTCAGAGACCCAGTACTTC

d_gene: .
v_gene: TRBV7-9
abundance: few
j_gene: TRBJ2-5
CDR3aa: CASSLGGQETQYF
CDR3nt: TGTGCCAGCAGCTTAGGGGGGCAAGAGACCCAGTACTTC

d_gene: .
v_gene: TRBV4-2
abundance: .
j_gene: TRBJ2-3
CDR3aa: CASSQDSGAPPGDTQYF
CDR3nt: TGTGCCAGCAGCCAAGATTCGGGGGCCCCCCCGGGCGATACGCAGTATTTT

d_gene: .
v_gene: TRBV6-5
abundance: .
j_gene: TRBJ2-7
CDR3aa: CASSSVGAYEQYF
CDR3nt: TGTGCCAGCAGTTCTGTAGGGGCCTACGAGCAGTACTTC

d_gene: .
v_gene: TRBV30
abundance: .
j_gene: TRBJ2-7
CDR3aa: CAWTGTGDSLGGREQYF
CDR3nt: TGTGCCTGGACCGGGACAGGTGACTCTTTGGGGGGGCGCGAGCAGTACTTC

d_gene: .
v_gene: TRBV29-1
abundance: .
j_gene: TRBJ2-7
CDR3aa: CSVEDRDGTYEQYF
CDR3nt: TGCAGCGTTGAAGATCGAGACGGTACCTACGAGCAGTACTTC

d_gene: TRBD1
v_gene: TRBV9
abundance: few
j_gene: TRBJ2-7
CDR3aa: CASSGTGDEQYF
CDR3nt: TGTGCCAGCAGCGGGACAGGGGACGAGCAGTACTTC

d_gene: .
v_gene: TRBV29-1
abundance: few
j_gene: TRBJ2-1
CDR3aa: CSVDPSSYNEQFF
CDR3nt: TGCAGCGTTGACCCCAGCTCCTACAATGAGCAGTTCTTC

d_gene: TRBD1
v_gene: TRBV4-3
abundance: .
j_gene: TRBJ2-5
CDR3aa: CASSQTGTGGEETQYF
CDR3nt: TGCGCCAGCAGCCAAACCGGGACAGGGGGTGAAGAGACCCAGTACTTC

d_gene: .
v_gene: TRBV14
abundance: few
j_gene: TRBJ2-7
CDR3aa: CATSPGGYEQYF
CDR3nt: TGTGCCACCTCCCCAGGAGGGTACGAGCAGTACTTC

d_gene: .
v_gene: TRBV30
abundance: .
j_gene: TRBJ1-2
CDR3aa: CAWESYGYTF
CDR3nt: TGTGCCTGGGAATCCTATGGCTACACCTTC

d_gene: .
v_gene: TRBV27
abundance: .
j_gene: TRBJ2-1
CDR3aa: CASSLVGASNEQFF
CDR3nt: TGTGCCAGCAGTTTAGTGGGGGCCAGCAATGAGCAGTTCTTC

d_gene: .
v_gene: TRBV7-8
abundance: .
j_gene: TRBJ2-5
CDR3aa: CASSLGLQETQYF
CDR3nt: TGTGCCAGCAGCTTAGGACTACAAGAGACCCAGTACTTC

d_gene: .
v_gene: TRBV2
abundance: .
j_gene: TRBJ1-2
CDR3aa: CASIGSVNYGYTF
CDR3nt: TGTGCCAGCATTGGTTCGGTAAACTATGGCTACACCTTC

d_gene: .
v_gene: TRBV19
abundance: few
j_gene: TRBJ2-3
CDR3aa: CASTPPPGDTSTDTQYF
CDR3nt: TGTGCCAGTACTCCACCCCCCGGAGACACTAGCACAGATACGCAGTATTTT

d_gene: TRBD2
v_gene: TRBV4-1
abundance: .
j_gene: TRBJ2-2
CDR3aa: CASSQDQAGEGTGELFF
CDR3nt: TGCGCCAGCAGCCAAGATCAGGCGGGGGAGGGAACCGGGGAGCTGTTTTTT

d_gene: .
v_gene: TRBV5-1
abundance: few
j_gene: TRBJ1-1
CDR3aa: CASIIGEVNTEAFF
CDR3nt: TGCGCCAGCATCATAGGAGAGGTGAACACTGAAGCTTTCTTT

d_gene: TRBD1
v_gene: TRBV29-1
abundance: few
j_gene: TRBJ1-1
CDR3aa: CSVFRDRPEAFF
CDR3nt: TGCAGCGTTTTCCGGGACAGACCTGAAGCTTTCTTT

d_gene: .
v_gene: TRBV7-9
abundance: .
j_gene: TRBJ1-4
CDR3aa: CASSPPAAYGEKLFF
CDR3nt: TGTGCCAGCAGCCCCCCCGCCGCCTACGGGGAAAAACTGTTTTTT

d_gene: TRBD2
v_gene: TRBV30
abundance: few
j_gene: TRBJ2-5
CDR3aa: CAWSDKAGGATQYF
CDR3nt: TGTGCCTGGAGTGATAAAGCGGGGGGCGCGACCCAGTACTTC

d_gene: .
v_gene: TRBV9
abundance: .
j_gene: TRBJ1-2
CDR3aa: CASSAINYGYTF
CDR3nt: TGTGCCAGCAGCGCGATTAACTATGGCTACACCTTC

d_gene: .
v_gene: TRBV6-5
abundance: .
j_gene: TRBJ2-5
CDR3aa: CASSYPHGETSETQYF
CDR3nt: TGTGCCAGCAGTTACCCTCACGGGGAAACGTCAGAGACCCAGTACTTC

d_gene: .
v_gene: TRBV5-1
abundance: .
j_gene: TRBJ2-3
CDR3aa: CASSSRPEDTQYF
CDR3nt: TGCGCCAGCAGCTCCCGACCCGAAGATACGCAGTATTTT

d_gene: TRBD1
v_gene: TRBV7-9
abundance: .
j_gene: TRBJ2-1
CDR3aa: CASSNRDRGPEQFF
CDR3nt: TGTGCCAGCAGCAACCGGGACAGGGGGCCTGAGCAGTTCTTC

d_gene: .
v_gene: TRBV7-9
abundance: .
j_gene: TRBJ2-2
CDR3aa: CASSFPNTGELFF
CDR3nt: TGTGCCAGCAGCTTCCCGAACACCGGGGAGCTGTTTTTT

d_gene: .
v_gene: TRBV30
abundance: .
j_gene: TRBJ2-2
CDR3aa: CAWAGDSYTGELFF
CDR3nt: TGTGCCTGGGCTGGGGATTCGTACACCGGGGAGCTGTTTTTT

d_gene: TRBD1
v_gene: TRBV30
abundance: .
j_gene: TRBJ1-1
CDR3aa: CAWREQGDTEAFF
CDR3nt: TGTGCCTGGAGAGAGCAGGGGGACACTGAAGCTTTCTTT

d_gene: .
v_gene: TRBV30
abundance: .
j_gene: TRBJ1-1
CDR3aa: CAWGRGFTEAFF
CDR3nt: TGTGCCTGGGGTAGGGGGTTTACTGAAGCTTTCTTT

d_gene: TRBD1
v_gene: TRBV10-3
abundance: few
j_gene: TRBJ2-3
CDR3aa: CATEQGRGDTQYF
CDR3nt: TGTGCCACTGAACAGGGGAGAGGAGATACGCAGTATTTT

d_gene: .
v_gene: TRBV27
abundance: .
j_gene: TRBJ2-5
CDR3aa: CASSLSPGLETQYF
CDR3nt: TGTGCCAGCAGTTTATCCCCAGGGCTAGAGACCCAGTACTTC

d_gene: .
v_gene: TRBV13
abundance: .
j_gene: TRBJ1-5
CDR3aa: CASSNSGYSNQPQHF
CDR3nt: TGTGCCAGCAGCAATTCAGGTTATAGCAATCAGCCCCAGCATTTT

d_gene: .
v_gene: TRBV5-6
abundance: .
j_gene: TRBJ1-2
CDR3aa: CASSFVRGGYGYTF
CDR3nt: TGTGCCAGCAGCTTCGTCAGGGGAGGGTATGGCTACACCTTC

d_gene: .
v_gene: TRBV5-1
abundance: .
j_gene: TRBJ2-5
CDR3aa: CASSLEDQLMETQYF
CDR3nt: TGCGCCAGCAGCTTGGAAGATCAGTTAATGGAGACCCAGTACTTC

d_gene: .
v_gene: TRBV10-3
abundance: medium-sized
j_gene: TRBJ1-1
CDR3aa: CAISVGGVNTEAFF
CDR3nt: TGTGCCATCAGTGTCGGCGGGGTGAACACTGAAGCTTTCTTT

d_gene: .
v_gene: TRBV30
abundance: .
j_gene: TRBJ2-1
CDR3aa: CAWARKHNEQFF
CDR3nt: TGTGCCTGGGCTAGGAAGCACAATGAGCAGTTCTTC